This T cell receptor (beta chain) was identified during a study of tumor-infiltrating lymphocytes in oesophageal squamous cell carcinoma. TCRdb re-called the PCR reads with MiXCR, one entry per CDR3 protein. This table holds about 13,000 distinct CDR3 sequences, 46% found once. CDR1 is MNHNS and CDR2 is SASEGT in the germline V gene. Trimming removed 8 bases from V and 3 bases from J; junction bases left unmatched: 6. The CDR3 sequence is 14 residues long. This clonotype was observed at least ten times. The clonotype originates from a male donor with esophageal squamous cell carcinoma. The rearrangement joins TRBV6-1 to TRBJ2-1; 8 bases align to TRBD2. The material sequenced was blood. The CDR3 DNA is TGTGCCAGCTTCGGGACTAGAATCTACAATGAGCAGTTCTTC. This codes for CASFGTRIYNEQFF.